This T cell receptor beta chain was obtained from a study of T-cell memory formation after mild COVID-19. TCRdb independently ran MiXCR on the 5' RACE reads; one entry per CDR3 protein. The top ten clones hold 7.5% to 10% of a sample with about 430,000 distinct CDR3 sequences, 20% to 30% of them seen once. Germline V CDR1 and CDR2: LGHNA, YSLEER. This CDR3 comprises 14 residues. The trim removed 4 bases at V and 6 bases at J, leaving 7 bases unmatched. The material sequenced was PBMCs or a T cell subset sorted from them (not recorded which). The V and J genes are TRBV4-3 and TRBJ1-1, with TRBD1 matching 8 bases. This TCR came from an adult woman who had mild COVID-19 (a few samples of this study predate the infection). Cell type and time point are not known. The CDR3 DNA is TGCGCCAGCAGCCGAATTGCACAGGGGGCTGAAGCTTTCTTT. Protein: CASSRIAQGAEAFF.